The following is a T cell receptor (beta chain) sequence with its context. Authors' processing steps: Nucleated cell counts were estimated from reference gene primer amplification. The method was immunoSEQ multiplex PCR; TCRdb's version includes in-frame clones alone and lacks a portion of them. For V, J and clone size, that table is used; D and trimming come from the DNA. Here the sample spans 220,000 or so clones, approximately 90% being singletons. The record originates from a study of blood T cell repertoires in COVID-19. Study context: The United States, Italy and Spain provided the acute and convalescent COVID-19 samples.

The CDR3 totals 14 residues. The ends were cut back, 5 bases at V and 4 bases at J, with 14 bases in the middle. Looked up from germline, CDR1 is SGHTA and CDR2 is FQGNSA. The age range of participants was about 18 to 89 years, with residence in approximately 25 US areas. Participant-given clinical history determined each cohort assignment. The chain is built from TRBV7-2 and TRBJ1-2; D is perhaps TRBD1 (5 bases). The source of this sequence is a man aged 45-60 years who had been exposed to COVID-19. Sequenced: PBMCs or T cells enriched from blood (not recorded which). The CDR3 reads CASSPKMGGYGYTF. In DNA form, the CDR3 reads TGTGCCAGCAGCCCCAAGATGGGGGGCTATGGCTACACCTTC.